Listed below are T cell receptor beta chains from one sample, sequenced in a study of T cells in Graves' hyperthyroidism and ophthalmopathy. TCRdb re-called the multiplex PCR reads with MiXCR, one entry per CDR3 protein. This sample has roughly 380,000 distinct CDR3 sequences, with about 13% found just once. Material for sequencing was blood. The receptor set was obtained from a woman between 18 and 29 years old with Graves' hyperthyroidism. Both conserved end residues are part of each CDR3. A D gene is named only where the DNA matches it firmly. Size tells how often a clone was seen (once, few, many) or the class of an expanded clone, and some rows leave it out.

size	D	length	V	J	CDR3	DNA
many	TRBD2	16	TRBV12-3/TRBV12-4	TRBJ2-1	CASNSHSGSSYNEQFF	TGTGCCAGCAATAGTCATAGCGGGAGCTCCTACAATGAGCAGTTCTTC
-	TRBD2	13	TRBV20-1	TRBJ2-1	CSAPWGGGNEQFF	TGCAGTGCCCCCTGGGGGGGGGGCAATGAGCAGTTCTTC
few	-	13	TRBV30	TRBJ1-2	CASYQGLLNGYTF	TGTGCCTCATATCAGGGTCTCCTCAATGGCTACACCTTC
-	TRBD2	14	TRBV7-3	TRBJ2-1	CASSPRGVYNEQFF	TGTGCCAGCAGCCCCCGGGGGGTTTACAATGAGCAGTTCTTC
many	-	14	TRBV29-1	TRBJ1-1	CSASHRLSNTEAFF	TGCAGCGCCTCTCATCGGCTCTCGAACACTGAAGCTTTCTTT
-	-	14	TRBV20-1	TRBJ2-1	CSARRVVDYNEQFF	TGCAGTGCTAGAAGAGTTGTGGACTACAATGAGCAGTTCTTC
many	TRBD1	13	TRBV28	TRBJ2-7	CASSPGTGHEQYF	TGTGCCAGCAGCCCGGGGACAGGTCACGAGCAGTACTTC
few	-	15	TRBV7-9	TRBJ1-5	CASSLVARENQPQHF	TGTGCCAGCAGCTTAGTCGCCAGGGAGAATCAGCCCCAGCATTTT
few	-	16	TRBV10-3	TRBJ2-3	CAVSDGGNLGADTQYF	TGTGCCGTCAGTGACGGAGGGAATCTTGGGGCAGATACGCAGTATTTT
many	-	17	TRBV12-3/TRBV12-4	TRBJ2-3	CASSSPVTGIVPDTQYF	TGTGCCAGCAGTTCCCCTGTCACAGGGATAGTGCCAGATACGCAGTATTTT
many	-	13	TRBV10-3	TRBJ1-4	CAIQGRTNEKLFF	TGTGCCATCCAGGGACGGACTAATGAAAAACTGTTTTTT
many	TRBD2	16	TRBV20-1	TRBJ2-2	CSARDLVAGEAGELFF	TGCAGTGCTAGAGATTTGGTAGCGGGAGAAGCCGGGGAGCTGTTTTTT
many	-	13	TRBV6-1	TRBJ2-1	CASNRAAYNEQFF	TGTGCCAGCAATAGGGCAGCTTACAATGAGCAGTTCTTC
-	-	18	TRBV18	TRBJ2-1	CASSPSFPRKLVHNEQFF	TGTGCCAGCTCACCGAGTTTCCCCCGGAAGCTGGTACACAATGAGCAGTTCTTC
many	TRBD1	14	TRBV29-1	TRBJ2-1	CSVMGQGSYNEQFF	TGCAGCGTGATGGGACAGGGCTCCTACAATGAGCAGTTCTTC
-	TRBD2	15	TRBV20-1	TRBJ2-1	CSASPPTSGYNEQFF	TGCAGTGCTAGCCCTCCGACTAGCGGGTACAATGAGCAGTTCTTC
-	TRBD2	14	TRBV19	TRBJ2-3	CASGVAGGPDTQYF	TGTGCCAGTGGAGTAGCGGGAGGGCCTGATACGCAGTATTTT
-	-	14	TRBV27	TRBJ2-2	CASSHTENTGELFF	TGTGCCAGCAGCCACACGGAGAACACCGGGGAGCTGTTTTTT
many	TRBD2	14	TRBV20-1	TRBJ2-7	CSARGTSGIYEQYF	TGCAGTGCTAGGGGGACTAGCGGGATCTACGAGCAGTACTTC
many	TRBD2	15	TRBV27	TRBJ2-1	CASSRAGGGVNEQFF	TGTGCCAGCAGTAGAGCGGGAGGAGGTGTCAATGAGCAGTTCTTC
many	-	11	TRBV2	TRBJ1-6	CASRENSPLHF	TGTGCCAGCAGGGAGAATTCACCCCTCCACTTT
-	-	16	TRBV19	TRBJ1-5	CASSIRERGSNQPQHF	TGTGCCAGTAGTATTCGGGAACGAGGTAGCAATCAGCCCCAGCATTTT
few	TRBD2	15	TRBV28	TRBJ2-2	CASRRAGANTGELFF	TGTGCCAGCAGGAGAGCGGGAGCGAACACCGGGGAGCTGTTTTTT
many	-	15	TRBV7-9	TRBJ2-3	CASSSNLGYQDTQYF	TGTGCCAGCAGCTCAAACCTGGGGTACCAAGATACGCAGTATTTT
many	-	12	TRBV2	TRBJ1-1	CAPYPGVTEAFF	TGTGCCCCGTACCCCGGGGTGACTGAAGCTTTCTTT
many	TRBD1	15	TRBV27	TRBJ2-7	CASSPRGQGVYEQYF	TGTGCCAGCAGTCCTAGGGGACAGGGAGTCTACGAGCAGTACTTC
-	-	13	TRBV4-2	TRBJ2-3	CASSQEPRDTQYF	TGTGCCAGCAGCCAAGAACCTCGGGATACGCAGTATTTT
many	-	14	TRBV6-1	TRBJ2-7	CASSVLPSSYEQYF	TGTGCCAGCAGTGTGCTCCCCAGCTCCTACGAGCAGTACTTC
many	TRBD2	14	TRBV28	TRBJ2-7	CASSHWRELYEQYF	TGTGCCAGCAGTCACTGGCGGGAGTTGTACGAGCAGTACTTC
few	TRBD1	15	TRBV7-9	TRBJ1-5	CASSPTDRGNQPQHF	TGTGCCAGCAGCCCAACAGACAGGGGCAATCAGCCCCAGCATTTT
many	-	12	TRBV20-1	TRBJ2-2	CSVPRVTGELFF	TGCAGTGTCCCTAGGGTCACCGGGGAGCTGTTTTTT
many	-	15	TRBV6-2/TRBV6-3	TRBJ2-1	CASSYGRSSYNEQFF	TGTGCCAGCAGTTATGGGAGATCCTCCTACAATGAGCAGTTCTTC
-	-	13	TRBV14	TRBJ2-5	CASSQDGMETQYF	TGTGCCAGCAGCCAAGATGGCATGGAGACCCAGTACTTC
few	-	16	TRBV4-3	TRBJ1-4	CASSQDSNRVIEKLFF	TGCGCCAGCAGCCAAGATAGCAACAGGGTGATAGAAAAACTGTTTTTT
few	-	14	TRBV11-3	TRBJ2-3	CASSLLGPGDTQYF	TGTGCCAGCAGCTTATTGGGGCCAGGAGATACGCAGTATTTT
many	TRBD1	15	TRBV30	TRBJ2-3	CAWRLGTGAGDTQYF	TGTGCCTGGAGGCTCGGGACAGGGGCGGGAGATACGCAGTATTTT
many	-	15	TRBV7-2	TRBJ1-5	CASSLLRGSGQPQHF	TGTGCCAGCAGTCTACTCCGGGGATCGGGGCAGCCCCAGCATTTT
many	-	14	TRBV6-1	TRBJ1-3	CASSYGRAGNTIYF	TGTGCCAGCAGTTACGGACGGGCTGGAAACACCATATATTTT
-	TRBD1	16	TRBV20-1	TRBJ2-7	CSARDLPGQGADEQYF	TGCAGTGCTAGAGATCTCCCGGGACAGGGGGCTGATGAGCAGTACTTC
-	-	12	TRBV28	TRBJ2-7	CASSLHIYEQYF	TGTGCCAGCAGTTTACATATCTACGAGCAGTACTTC
few	TRBD2	15	TRBV9	TRBJ2-3	CASSVRDYHTDTQYF	TGTGCCAGCAGCGTTCGGGACTACCACACAGATACGCAGTATTTT
many	-	14	TRBV7-6	TRBJ2-3	CASSPARGTDTQYF	TGTGCCAGCAGCCCAGCCCGGGGCACAGATACGCAGTATTTT
-	-	13	TRBV12-5	TRBJ1-2	CASAAGPDYGYTF	TGTGCTAGTGCTGCTGGTCCTGACTATGGCTACACCTTC
many	-	15	TRBV5-1	TRBJ2-1	CASSPLPAGDNEQFF	TGCGCCAGCAGCCCGCTGCCCGCAGGAGACAATGAGCAGTTCTTC
-	-	15	TRBV6-1	TRBJ2-3	CASSEAPEFTDTQYF	TGTGCCAGCAGTGAAGCACCAGAATTCACAGATACGCAGTATTTT
many	-	11	TRBV28	TRBJ2-6	CASAEANVLTF	TGTGCCAGCGCCGAGGCCAACGTCCTGACTTTC
many	-	14	TRBV12-3/TRBV12-4	TRBJ1-1	CASSLDPMNTEAFF	TGTGCCAGCAGTTTGGACCCCATGAACACTGAAGCTTTCTTT
-	-	13	TRBV19	TRBJ2-3	CASSRTGGDTQYF	TGTGCCAGTTCTCGGACTGGTGGAGATACGCAGTATTTT
-	-	14	TRBV6-1	TRBJ1-4	CASSERGRNEKLFF	TGTGCCAGCAGTGAAAGGGGACGGAATGAAAAACTGTTTTTT
many	-	13	TRBV15	TRBJ2-1	CATSIQRYNEQFF	TGTGCCACCAGCATTCAGAGATACAATGAGCAGTTCTTC
once	TRBD2	14	TRBV5-1	TRBJ2-3	CASSSGGQGDTQYF	TGCGCCAGCAGCTCGGGAGGGCAGGGAGATACGCAGTATTTT
many	TRBD1	14	TRBV20-1	TRBJ1-1	CSATAGTGGTEAFF	TGCAGTGCTACAGCCGGGACAGGGGGGACTGAAGCTTTCTTT
-	TRBD1	17	TRBV7-3	TRBJ1-4	CASSPQPRTGIVEKLFF	TGTGCCAGCAGCCCTCAACCCCGGACAGGGATCGTGGAAAAACTGTTTTTT
many	-	13	TRBV7-2	TRBJ2-7	CASSRNQGYEQYF	TGTGCCAGCAGCCGTAACCAGGGGTACGAGCAGTACTTC